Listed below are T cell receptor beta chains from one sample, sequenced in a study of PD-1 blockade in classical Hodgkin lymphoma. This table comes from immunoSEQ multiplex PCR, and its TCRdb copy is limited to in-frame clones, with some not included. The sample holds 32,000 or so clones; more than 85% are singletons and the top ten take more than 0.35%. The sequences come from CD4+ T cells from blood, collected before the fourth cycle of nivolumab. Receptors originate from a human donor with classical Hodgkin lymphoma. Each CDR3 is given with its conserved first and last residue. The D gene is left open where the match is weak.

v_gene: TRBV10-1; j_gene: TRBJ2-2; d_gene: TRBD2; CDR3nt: TGCGCCAGCAGCCTCCTAGCGGGGAGTCCCGGGGAGCTGTTTTTT; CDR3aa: CASSLLAGSPGELFF
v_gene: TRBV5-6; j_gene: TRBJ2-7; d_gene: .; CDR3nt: TGTGCCAGCAGTCAGAACTACGAGCAGTACTTC; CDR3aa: CASSQNYEQYF
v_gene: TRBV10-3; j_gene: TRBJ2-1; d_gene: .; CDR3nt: TGTGCCATCAGTGGGGAGTTAAGCTCCTACAATGAGCAGTTCTTC; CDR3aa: CAISGELSSYNEQFF
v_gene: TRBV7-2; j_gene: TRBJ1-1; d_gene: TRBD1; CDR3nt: TGTGCCAGCACGGGACAGGGGGTACTAAACACTGAAGCTTTCTTT; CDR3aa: CASTGQGVLNTEAFF
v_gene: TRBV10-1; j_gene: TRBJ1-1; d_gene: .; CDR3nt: TGCGCCAGCAGTGAGTACAGAACCACTGAAGCTTTCTTT; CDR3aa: CASSEYRTTEAFF
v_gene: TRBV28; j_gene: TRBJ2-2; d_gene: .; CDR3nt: TGTGCCAGCAGTTTATGGGGGCGGGGCGGCACCGGGGAGCTGTTTTTT; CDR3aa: CASSLWGRGGTGELFF
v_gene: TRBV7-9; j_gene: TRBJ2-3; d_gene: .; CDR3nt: TGTGCCAGCAGCTCGGCCATGTCAGATACGCAGTATTTT; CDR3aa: CASSSAMSDTQYF
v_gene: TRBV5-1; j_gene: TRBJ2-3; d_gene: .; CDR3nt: TGCGCCAGCAGCCTTAGCCTTCTCACAGATACGCAGTATTTT; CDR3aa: CASSLSLLTDTQYF
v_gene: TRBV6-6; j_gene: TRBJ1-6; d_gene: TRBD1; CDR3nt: TGTGCCAGCAGTCAGACAGGGAATTCACCCCTCCACTTT; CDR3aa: CASSQTGNSPLHF
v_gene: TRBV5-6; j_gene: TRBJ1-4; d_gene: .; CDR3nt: TGTGCCAGCAGCTTGGAGGGGGACTGGGAAGAAAAACTGTTTTTT; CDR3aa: CASSLEGDWEEKLFF
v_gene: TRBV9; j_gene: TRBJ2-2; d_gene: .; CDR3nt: TGTGCCAGCAGCGATAGACGGAACACCGGGGAGCTGTTTTTT; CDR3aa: CASSDRRNTGELFF